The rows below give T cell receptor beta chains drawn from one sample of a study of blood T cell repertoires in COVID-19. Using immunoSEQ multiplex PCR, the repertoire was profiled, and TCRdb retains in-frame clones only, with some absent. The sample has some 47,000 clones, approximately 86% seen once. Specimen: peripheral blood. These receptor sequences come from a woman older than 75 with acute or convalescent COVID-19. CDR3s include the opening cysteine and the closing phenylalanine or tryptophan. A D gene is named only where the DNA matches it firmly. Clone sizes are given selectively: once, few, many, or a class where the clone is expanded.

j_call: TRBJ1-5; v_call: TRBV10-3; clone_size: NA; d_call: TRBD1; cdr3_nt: TGTGCCATCAGTGATTGGGACAGGGGTAGCAATCAGCCCCAGCATTTT; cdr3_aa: CAISDWDRGSNQPQHF
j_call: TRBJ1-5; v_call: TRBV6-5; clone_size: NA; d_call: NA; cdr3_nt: TGTGCCAGCAGTTATAGGGAGGGGAATCAGCCCCAGCATTTT; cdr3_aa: CASSYREGNQPQHF
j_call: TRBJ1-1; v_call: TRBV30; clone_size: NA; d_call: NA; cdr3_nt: TGTGCTCAAACAGCGGACACTGAAGCTTTCTTT; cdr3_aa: CAQTADTEAFF
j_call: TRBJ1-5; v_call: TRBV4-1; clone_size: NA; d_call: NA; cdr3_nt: TGCGCCAGCAGCCTCAGTAGGGTACGGGGGAGCAATCAGCCCCAGCATTTT; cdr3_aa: CASSLSRVRGSNQPQHF
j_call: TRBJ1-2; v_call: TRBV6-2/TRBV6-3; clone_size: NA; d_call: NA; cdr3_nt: TGTGCCAGCAGTTACAGGGGTAACGATGGCTACACCTTC; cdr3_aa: CASSYRGNDGYTF
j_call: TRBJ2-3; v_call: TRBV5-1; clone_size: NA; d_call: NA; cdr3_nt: TGCGCCAGCAGCTTGAGAGGGCTTCTCACAGATACGCAGTATTTT; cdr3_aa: CASSLRGLLTDTQYF
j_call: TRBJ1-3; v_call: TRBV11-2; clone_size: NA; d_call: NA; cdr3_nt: TGTGCCAGCAGCCCTCCCTACGTTAGCTCTGGAAACACCATATATTTT; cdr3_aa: CASSPPYVSSGNTIYF
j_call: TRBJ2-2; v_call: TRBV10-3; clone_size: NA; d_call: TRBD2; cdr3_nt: TGTGCCATCAGTGATAGGCTAGCGGGGGAAGCCGGGGAGCTGTTTTTT; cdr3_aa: CAISDRLAGEAGELFF
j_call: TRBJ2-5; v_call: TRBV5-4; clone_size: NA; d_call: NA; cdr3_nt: TGTGCCAGCAGCTTCTCGCGGGGTCGAGAGACCCAGTACTTC; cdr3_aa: CASSFSRGRETQYF
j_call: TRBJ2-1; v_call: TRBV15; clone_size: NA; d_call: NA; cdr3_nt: TGTGCCACCAGCAGAGATACCGGGGGATGGAATGAGCAGTTCTTC; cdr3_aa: CATSRDTGGWNEQFF
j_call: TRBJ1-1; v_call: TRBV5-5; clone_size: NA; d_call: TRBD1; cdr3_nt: TGTGCCAGCGGACAGGGGGGAATGAACACTGAAGCTTTCTTT; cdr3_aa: CASGQGGMNTEAFF
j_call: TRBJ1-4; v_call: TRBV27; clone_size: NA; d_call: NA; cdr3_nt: TGTGCCAGCAGTTTAATCGAGAGGAATCATAATGAAAAACTGTTTTTT; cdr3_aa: CASSLIERNHNEKLFF
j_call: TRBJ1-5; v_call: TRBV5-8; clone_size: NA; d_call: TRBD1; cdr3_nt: TGTGCCAGCAGCTTTTCCGGGACAGGATATAGCAATCAGCCCCAGCATTTT; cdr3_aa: CASSFSGTGYSNQPQHF
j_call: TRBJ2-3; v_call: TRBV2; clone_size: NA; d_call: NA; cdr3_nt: TGTGCCAGCAGTCGGGGAGTGGATACGCAGTATTTT; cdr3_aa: CASSRGVDTQYF
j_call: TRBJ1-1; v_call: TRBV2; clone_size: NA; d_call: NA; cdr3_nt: TGTGCCATCGAGGGATTAGTGAACACTGAAGCTTTCTTT; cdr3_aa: CAIEGLVNTEAFF
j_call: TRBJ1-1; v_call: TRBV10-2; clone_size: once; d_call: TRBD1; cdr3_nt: TGCGCCAGCAGGGACAGGGTGGGCACTGAAGCTTTCTTT; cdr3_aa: CASRDRVGTEAFF
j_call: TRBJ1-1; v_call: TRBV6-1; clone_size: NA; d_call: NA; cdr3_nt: TGTGCCAGCAGTGAAGCGTTGAAGGCTTCGGGGAACACTGAAGCTTTCTTT; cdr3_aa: CASSEALKASGNTEAFF
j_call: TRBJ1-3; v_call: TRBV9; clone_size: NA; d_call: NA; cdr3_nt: TGTGCCAGCAGCGTAGATTTGGGGGATGCTGGACAGCGAAGAAACACCATATATTTT; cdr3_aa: CASSVDLGDAGQRRNTIYF
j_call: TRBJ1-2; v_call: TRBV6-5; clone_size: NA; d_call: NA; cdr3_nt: TGTGCCAGCAGTCCCCGGTGGGCGACGGATGGCTACACCTTC; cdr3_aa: CASSPRWATDGYTF
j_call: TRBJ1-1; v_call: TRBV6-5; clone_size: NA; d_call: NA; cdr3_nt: TGTGCCAGCAATGCCGGACAGTTTAACACTGAAGCTTTCTTT; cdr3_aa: CASNAGQFNTEAFF
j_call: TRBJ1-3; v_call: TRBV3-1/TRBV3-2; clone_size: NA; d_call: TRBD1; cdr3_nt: TGTGCCAGCAGGCCCCAGGGGGAAGGAAACACCATATATTTT; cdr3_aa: CASRPQGEGNTIYF
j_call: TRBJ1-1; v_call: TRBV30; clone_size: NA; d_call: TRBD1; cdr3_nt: TGTGCCTGGAGTGGACAGGGGGCAACTGAAGCTTTCTTT; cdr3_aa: CAWSGQGATEAFF
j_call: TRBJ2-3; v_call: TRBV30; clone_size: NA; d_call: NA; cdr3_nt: TGTGCCTGCCAGGTCGATACGCAGTATTTT; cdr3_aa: CACQVDTQYF
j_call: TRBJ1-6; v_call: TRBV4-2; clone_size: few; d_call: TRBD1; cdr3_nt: TGTGCCAGCAGCCAAGGGACAGGGTTTATGGGCCCAGGCTCCTATAATTCACCCCTCCACTTT; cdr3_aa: CASSQGTGFMGPGSYNSPLHF
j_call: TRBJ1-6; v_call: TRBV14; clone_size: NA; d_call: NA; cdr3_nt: TGTGCCAGCAGCCCCGGGAATTCACCCCTCCACTTT; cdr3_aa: CASSPGNSPLHF
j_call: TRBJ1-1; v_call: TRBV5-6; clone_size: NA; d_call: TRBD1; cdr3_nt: TGTGCCAGCAGGTGGGGACAGGGAAGAACTGAAGCTTTCTTT; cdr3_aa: CASRWGQGRTEAFF
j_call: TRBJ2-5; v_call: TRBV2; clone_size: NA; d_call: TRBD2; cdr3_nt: TGTGCCAGCAGAGTCCGGGCTAGCGGATTTCAAGAGACCCAGTACTTC; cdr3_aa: CASRVRASGFQETQYF
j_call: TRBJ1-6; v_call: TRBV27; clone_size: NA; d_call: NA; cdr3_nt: TGTGCCAGCAGTCCACGCTTGGGAGGGGCGGGTAATTCACCCCTCCACTTT; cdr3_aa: CASSPRLGGAGNSPLHF
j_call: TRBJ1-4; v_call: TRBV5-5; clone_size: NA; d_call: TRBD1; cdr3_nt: TGTGCCAGCAGCGGCTCCGGGACAGGGAGAGAAAAACTGTTTTTT; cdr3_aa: CASSGSGTGREKLFF
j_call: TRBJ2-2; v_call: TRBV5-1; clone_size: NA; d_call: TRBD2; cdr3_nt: TGCGCCAGCAGCTTGCATGGGGGGGAAGTCGCCGGGGAGCTGTTTTTT; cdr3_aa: CASSLHGGEVAGELFF
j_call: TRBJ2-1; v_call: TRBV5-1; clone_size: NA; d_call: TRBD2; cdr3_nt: TGCGCCAGCAGCTTGGCCGGGACTAGCGGCCACAGCTCCTACAATGAGCAGTTCTTC; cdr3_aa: CASSLAGTSGHSSYNEQFF
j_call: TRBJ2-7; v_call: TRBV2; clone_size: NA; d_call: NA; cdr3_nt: TGTGCCAGCAGTACCCAGTCCTACGAGCAGTACTTC; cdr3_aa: CASSTQSYEQYF
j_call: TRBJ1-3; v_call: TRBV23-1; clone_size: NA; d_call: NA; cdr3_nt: TGCGCCAGCAGTCAATCCAAGGCTCCAGGGGTGGGAAACACCATATATTTT; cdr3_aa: CASSQSKAPGVGNTIYF
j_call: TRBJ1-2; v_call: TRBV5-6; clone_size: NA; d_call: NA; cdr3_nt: TGTGCCAGCAGCTTTGGACAGTCTATTCGCTACACCTTC; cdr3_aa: CASSFGQSIRYTF
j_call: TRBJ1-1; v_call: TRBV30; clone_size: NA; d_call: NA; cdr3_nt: TGTGCCTGGATTGAACAGGAAAACACTGAAGCTTTCTTT; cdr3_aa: CAWIEQENTEAFF
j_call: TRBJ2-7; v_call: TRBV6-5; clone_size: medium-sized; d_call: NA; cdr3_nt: TGTGCCAGCACCACGGGGGACAGTGGCTACGAGCAGTACTTC; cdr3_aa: CASTTGDSGYEQYF
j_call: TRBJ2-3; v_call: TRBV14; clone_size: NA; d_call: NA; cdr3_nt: TGTGCCAGCGGACATCGCTCCGGAGGGGCAGATACGCAGTATTTT; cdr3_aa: CASGHRSGGADTQYF
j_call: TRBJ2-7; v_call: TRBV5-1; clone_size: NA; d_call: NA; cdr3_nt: TGCGCCAGCAGAAGCGAGACCTACGAGCAGTACTTC; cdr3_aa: CASRSETYEQYF
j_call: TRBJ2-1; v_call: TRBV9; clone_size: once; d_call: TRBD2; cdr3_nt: TGTGCCAGCAGCTCGACTAGCGGGGGGGGATACAATGAGCAGTTCTTC; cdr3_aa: CASSSTSGGGYNEQFF
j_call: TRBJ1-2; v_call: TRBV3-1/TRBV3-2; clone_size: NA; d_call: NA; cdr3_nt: TGTGCCAGCAGCCAACAGGGTGTAAGGAACTATGGCTACACCTTC; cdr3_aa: CASSQQGVRNYGYTF
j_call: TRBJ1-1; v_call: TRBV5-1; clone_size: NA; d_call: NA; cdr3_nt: TGCGCCAGCAGCTTGGGACAGAAAGGCACTGAAGCTTTCTTT; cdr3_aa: CASSLGQKGTEAFF
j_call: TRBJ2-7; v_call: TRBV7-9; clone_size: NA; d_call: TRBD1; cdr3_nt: TGTGCCAGCAGCGTCCGACAGGGGGAAGGGTACTTC; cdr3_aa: CASSVRQGEGYF
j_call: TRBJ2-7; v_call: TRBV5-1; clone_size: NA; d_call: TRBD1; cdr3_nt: TGCGCCAGCCGGACAGGGGCCTCCTACGAGCAGTACTTC; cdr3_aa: CASRTGASYEQYF
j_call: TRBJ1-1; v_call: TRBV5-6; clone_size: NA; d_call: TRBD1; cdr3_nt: TGTGCCAGCAGCTTGGACGCGACAGGGAGCTTCTTT; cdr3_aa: CASSLDATGSFF
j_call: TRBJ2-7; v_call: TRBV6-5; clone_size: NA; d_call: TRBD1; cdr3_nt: TGTGCCAGCCAGGACAGGGGAAAACACGAGCAGTACTTC; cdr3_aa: CASQDRGKHEQYF
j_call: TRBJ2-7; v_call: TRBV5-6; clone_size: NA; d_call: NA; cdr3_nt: TGTGCCAGCAGCTTAACAGGGATATCCTACGAGCAGTACTTC; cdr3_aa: CASSLTGISYEQYF
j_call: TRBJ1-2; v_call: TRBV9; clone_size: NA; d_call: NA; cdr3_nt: TGTGCCAGCAGCCTAACGGTATATGGCTACACCTTC; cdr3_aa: CASSLTVYGYTF
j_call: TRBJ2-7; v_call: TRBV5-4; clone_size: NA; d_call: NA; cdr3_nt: TGTGCCAGCAGCTCGACGACTCGGGGAGACGAGCAGTACTTC; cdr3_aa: CASSSTTRGDEQYF
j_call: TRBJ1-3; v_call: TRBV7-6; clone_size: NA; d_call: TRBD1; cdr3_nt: TGTGCCAGCAGCTTAGATTTGGCAGGGACAGCTGGAAACACCATATATTTT; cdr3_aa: CASSLDLAGTAGNTIYF
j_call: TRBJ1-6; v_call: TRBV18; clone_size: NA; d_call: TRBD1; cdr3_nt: TGTGCCAGCTCACCCCGGGACAGGAATAATTCACCCCTCCACTTT; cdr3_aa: CASSPRDRNNSPLHF
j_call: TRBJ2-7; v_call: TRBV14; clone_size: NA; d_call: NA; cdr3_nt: TGTGCCAGCAGCCCTATTGCAGGAAACTACGAGCAGTACTTC; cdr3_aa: CASSPIAGNYEQYF
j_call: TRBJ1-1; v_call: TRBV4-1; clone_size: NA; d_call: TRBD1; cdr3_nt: TGCGCCAGCAGCCAAGATCCCTATCGACAGGGATCGAACACTGAAGCTTTCTTT; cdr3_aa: CASSQDPYRQGSNTEAFF